This T cell receptor beta chain comes out of a study of cytomegalovirus exposure and HLA in healthy donors. Study in general: Approximately 85 million unique TCRs from HLA-typed donors were held in an early data release.

The CDR3 contains 16 residues. Trimming cost V 4 bases and J 2 bases, with 18 bases left between them. Germline assignment: CDR1 MGHRA and CDR2 YSYEKL. The donors comprised healthy bone marrow donors. Donors showed nominal health when sampled, although they likely had unrecorded immune exposures. The study ran its PCR with 60 Vbeta and 13 Jbeta primers. Sequencing used immunoSEQ multiplex PCR; TCRdb keeps in-frame clones, though not all of them. The sample carries 95,000 to 150,000 clones, approximately 17% recorded once. This chain links TRBV4-1 with TRBJ2-7; D is possibly TRBD2 (6 bases). This clonotype originated in a female donor in good health and CMV-seropositive. The specimen sequenced was PBMCs. This CDR3 is CASSPQASVNPYEQYF. Written as DNA, the CDR3 is TGCGCCAGCAGCCCCCAGGCTAGCGTCAACCCCTACGAGCAGTACTTC.